This T cell receptor beta chain emerged from a study of cytomegalovirus exposure and HLA in healthy donors. For the study at large: There were roughly 110 million unique TCR beta sequences, drawn from approximately 180 million T cells, in an earlier analysis.

Study findings and constraints: Overall, around 160 TCR beta chains were annotated as cytomegalovirus-associated. In presence/absence analyses, roughly uniform sequencing depth across donors was assumed. Highly shared variants forming one cluster were likely a sequencing artifact.

The study ran its PCR with 60 Vbeta and 13 Jbeta primers. Sequencing was performed with immunoSEQ multiplex PCR; in TCRdb, only in-frame clones are kept and a portion is missing. The sample yields about 180,000 clones, roughly 80% seen once. Concerning this clone itself: The antigen remains undetermined.

Germline-derived CDR1 and CDR2 are KGHSH and LQKENI. V gave up 5 bases and J gave up 12 bases, with 23 bases separating them. This CDR3 has 15 amino acids. The TCR sequence derives from a man aged 40-49 years in good health and CMV-seronegative. Sequencing was performed on PBMCs. V and J are TRBV18 and TRBJ2-1, with D perhaps TRBD2 (7 bases). CDR3 nucleotides: TGTGCCAGCTCAGAACACCCTTCGGGGGGCGCCTTGCAGTTCTTC. It specifies CASSEHPSGGALQFF.